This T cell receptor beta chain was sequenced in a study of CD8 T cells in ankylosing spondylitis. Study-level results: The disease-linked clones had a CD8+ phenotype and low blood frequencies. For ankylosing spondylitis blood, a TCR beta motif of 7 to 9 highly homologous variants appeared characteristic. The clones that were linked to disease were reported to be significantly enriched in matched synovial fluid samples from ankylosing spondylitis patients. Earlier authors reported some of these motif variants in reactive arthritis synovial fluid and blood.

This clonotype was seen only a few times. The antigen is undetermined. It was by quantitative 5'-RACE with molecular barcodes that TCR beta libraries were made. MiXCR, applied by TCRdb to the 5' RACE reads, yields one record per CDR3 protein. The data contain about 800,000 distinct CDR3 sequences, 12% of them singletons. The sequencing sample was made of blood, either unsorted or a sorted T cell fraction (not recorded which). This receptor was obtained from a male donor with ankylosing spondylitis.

Here the CDR3 reads CASSTQGAPYGYTF. The CDR3 bases are TGCGCCAGCAGCACACAGGGGGCCCCCTATGGCTACACCTTC. The V call is TRBV5-1, the J call TRBJ1-2, with 9 bases aligning to TRBD1. Germline CDR1 SGHRS, CDR2 YFSETQ. The CDR3 is made up of 14 amino acids. Trimming took 4 bases from V and 4 from J; bases not matched to a gene: 5.